The rows below give T cell receptor beta chains drawn from one sample of a study of blood T cell repertoires in COVID-19. Some clones are missing from TCRdb's copy, which holds only in-frame ones; the method was immunoSEQ multiplex PCR. The table includes fewer than 45,000 clones, 70% to 80% detected once. The sequenced sample consisted of peripheral blood. The receptors originated from a man aged 55 to 69 with active COVID-19. Both conserved end residues are part of each CDR3. A D gene is named only where the DNA matches it firmly. Where a row states a size, it is once, few, many or the class of an expanded clone; other rows omit it.

CDR3nt: TGTGCCAGCTCACCGCAGATGAACACTGAAGCTTTCTTT
CDR3aa: CASSPQMNTEAFF
d_gene: NA
j_gene: TRBJ1-1
abundance: NA
v_gene: TRBV18

CDR3nt: TGTGCCATCAGTGAAACAGGCGGCTCACCCCTCCACTTT
CDR3aa: CAISETGGSPLHF
d_gene: NA
j_gene: TRBJ1-6
abundance: NA
v_gene: TRBV10-3

CDR3nt: TGTGCCAGCAGCTCGGCGGGGGCAGATACGCAGTATTTT
CDR3aa: CASSSAGADTQYF
d_gene: TRBD2
j_gene: TRBJ2-3
abundance: NA
v_gene: TRBV7-9

CDR3nt: TGTGCCAGCAGCTTAGTCGCAGCGAACTATGGCTACACCTTC
CDR3aa: CASSLVAANYGYTF
d_gene: NA
j_gene: TRBJ1-2
abundance: once
v_gene: TRBV11-2

CDR3nt: TGTGCCAGCAGCCGAATTTTACAGGGCTGGGACACTGAAGCTTTCTTT
CDR3aa: CASSRILQGWDTEAFF
d_gene: NA
j_gene: TRBJ1-1
abundance: NA
v_gene: TRBV7-6

CDR3nt: TGTGCCAGCAGACACCCCCAGGGATTTAGCGGGGACACCGGGGAGCTGTTTTTT
CDR3aa: CASRHPQGFSGDTGELFF
d_gene: TRBD2
j_gene: TRBJ2-2
abundance: NA
v_gene: TRBV25-1

CDR3nt: TGTGCCAGTAGCACGACAGGGTACGGGGCCAACGTCCTGACTTTC
CDR3aa: CASSTTGYGANVLTF
d_gene: TRBD1
j_gene: TRBJ2-6
abundance: NA
v_gene: TRBV19

CDR3nt: TGTGCCAGCAGCCAAGTGGCGGGGGGAACCCCCTACAATGAGCAGTTCTTC
CDR3aa: CASSQVAGGTPYNEQFF
d_gene: TRBD2
j_gene: TRBJ2-1
abundance: NA
v_gene: TRBV3-1/TRBV3-2

CDR3nt: TGTGCCAGCAGCCAATCACCTCCCCGCGCTAGCGGCACAGATACGCAGTATTTT
CDR3aa: CASSQSPPRASGTDTQYF
d_gene: NA
j_gene: TRBJ2-3
abundance: NA
v_gene: TRBV3-1/TRBV3-2

CDR3nt: TGTGCCAGCAGCTTACCAAAATACGAGCAGTACTTC
CDR3aa: CASSLPKYEQYF
d_gene: NA
j_gene: TRBJ2-7
abundance: NA
v_gene: TRBV7-9

CDR3nt: TGTGCCAGCAGTCTCACTAGCGGGAGACTTATCACAGATACGCAGTATTTT
CDR3aa: CASSLTSGRLITDTQYF
d_gene: TRBD2
j_gene: TRBJ2-3
abundance: NA
v_gene: TRBV27

CDR3nt: TGTGCCAGCAGCCAAGAGGTTGACAGTGAAGCTTTCTTT
CDR3aa: CASSQEVDSEAFF
d_gene: NA
j_gene: TRBJ1-1
abundance: NA
v_gene: TRBV3-1/TRBV3-2

CDR3nt: TGTGCCAGCACCGGACGGGGGGACAATGAGCAGTTCTTC
CDR3aa: CASTGRGDNEQFF
d_gene: TRBD2
j_gene: TRBJ2-1
abundance: NA
v_gene: TRBV27

CDR3nt: TGTGCCAGCAGTCGAAGACAGGGCACTGAAGCTTTCTTT
CDR3aa: CASSRRQGTEAFF
d_gene: TRBD1
j_gene: TRBJ1-1
abundance: few
v_gene: TRBV6-5

CDR3nt: TGCGCCAGCAGCCGAGGGGGCACCCTCTCCTCCTACGAGCAGTACTTC
CDR3aa: CASSRGGTLSSYEQYF
d_gene: TRBD1
j_gene: TRBJ2-7
abundance: NA
v_gene: TRBV4-3

CDR3nt: TGTGCCAGCAGCTCCCCCCCGGGACTAGCGATAGCCGAGCAGTACTTC
CDR3aa: CASSSPPGLAIAEQYF
d_gene: TRBD2
j_gene: TRBJ2-7
abundance: NA
v_gene: TRBV7-9

CDR3nt: TGTGCCAGCAGTAGGGACAGGAATGCACTCGGCTACACCTTC
CDR3aa: CASSRDRNALGYTF
d_gene: TRBD1
j_gene: TRBJ1-2
abundance: NA
v_gene: TRBV2

CDR3nt: TGTGCCAGCACCCCCGGACAGGGAATGTCCTACGAGCAGTACTTC
CDR3aa: CASTPGQGMSYEQYF
d_gene: TRBD1
j_gene: TRBJ2-7
abundance: once
v_gene: TRBV5-6

CDR3nt: TGTGCCAGCAGGCAATACAGGGGAAGACAGCCCCAGCATTTT
CDR3aa: CASRQYRGRQPQHF
d_gene: TRBD1
j_gene: TRBJ1-5
abundance: NA
v_gene: TRBV28

CDR3nt: TGTGCCAAGATCGGACAGGGGGAGGGCGGGAGTAGTGATGAGCAGTTCTTC
CDR3aa: CAKIGQGEGGSSDEQFF
d_gene: TRBD1
j_gene: TRBJ2-1
abundance: NA
v_gene: TRBV10-3

CDR3nt: TGTGCCAGCAGCGCGGACAGGGGTGGGGATCGAGCTTTCTTT
CDR3aa: CASSADRGGDRAFF
d_gene: TRBD1
j_gene: TRBJ1-1
abundance: NA
v_gene: TRBV7-8

CDR3nt: TGTGCCAGCCCCGGGAGGGGAGGAAGAAAATATAGCAATCAGCCCCAGCATTTT
CDR3aa: CASPGRGGRKYSNQPQHF
d_gene: NA
j_gene: TRBJ1-5
abundance: NA
v_gene: TRBV21-1

CDR3nt: TGTGCCAGCAGCGTAGGACAGGGGCCCTATGGCTACACCTTC
CDR3aa: CASSVGQGPYGYTF
d_gene: TRBD1
j_gene: TRBJ1-2
abundance: NA
v_gene: TRBV9

CDR3nt: TGCGCCAGCAGCTTGTCCGGGAGGAACACTGAAGCTTTCTTT
CDR3aa: CASSLSGRNTEAFF
d_gene: NA
j_gene: TRBJ1-1
abundance: NA
v_gene: TRBV5-1

CDR3nt: TGCGCCAGCAGCTGGCAAAAGACCGGGACTGAAGCTTTCTTT
CDR3aa: CASSWQKTGTEAFF
d_gene: NA
j_gene: TRBJ1-1
abundance: NA
v_gene: TRBV5-1

CDR3nt: TGTGCCAGCAGTCTCTCGACAGGGGACACTGAAGCTTTCTTT
CDR3aa: CASSLSTGDTEAFF
d_gene: TRBD1
j_gene: TRBJ1-1
abundance: NA
v_gene: TRBV28

CDR3nt: TGTGCCAGCACTCTTAGGAGGTTAAGCACTGAAGCTTTCTTT
CDR3aa: CASTLRRLSTEAFF
d_gene: NA
j_gene: TRBJ1-1
abundance: NA
v_gene: TRBV3-1/TRBV3-2

CDR3nt: TGTGCCAGCACTATTTCCCAAATTGGACAGTCACCCTATGGCTACACCTTC
CDR3aa: CASTISQIGQSPYGYTF
d_gene: NA
j_gene: TRBJ1-2
abundance: NA
v_gene: TRBV27

CDR3nt: TGTGCCAGCAGCTCTCCGGGTCGGACAGGGAACATTCAGTACTTC
CDR3aa: CASSSPGRTGNIQYF
d_gene: TRBD1
j_gene: TRBJ2-4
abundance: NA
v_gene: TRBV5-4

CDR3nt: TGTGCCAGCAGCTTGGATACTAGCGGGAGAACAGATACGCAGTATTTT
CDR3aa: CASSLDTSGRTDTQYF
d_gene: TRBD2
j_gene: TRBJ2-3
abundance: NA
v_gene: TRBV5-4

CDR3nt: TGTGCCATCGGGGACAGGGAGAGGAGTCAGCCCCAGCATTTT
CDR3aa: CAIGDRERSQPQHF
d_gene: TRBD1
j_gene: TRBJ1-5
abundance: NA
v_gene: TRBV10-3